A single sample gave rise to the 9 T cell receptor beta chains below, sequenced in a study of T cell responses to AZD1222 COVID-19 vaccine. Assay used: immunoSEQ multiplex PCR; TCRdb lists only in-frame clones, some missing. Of tens of thousands of clones detected, about 93% appear once; the ten largest clones hold 4.5% to 5.5%. The specimen was peripheral blood, collected on day 0 of MenACWY control vaccination. All receptors derive from an adult in good health.

The chain joins TRBV30 to TRBJ1-1; possible D gene TRBD1, 5 bases. Trimming removed 3 bases at V and 1 base at J, with 12 bases between. The germline V gene has CDR1 GTSNPN and CDR2 SVGIG (reference sequence). The CDR3 has 14 residues. CDR3 coding DNA: TGTGCCTGGAGGACCGGGACGGAGAACACTGAAGCTTTCTTT. As protein: CAWRTGTENTEAFF.

V and J are TRBV28 and TRBJ1-2, with 7 bases matching TRBD1. Looked up from germline, CDR1 is MDHEN and CDR2 is SYDVKM. V was pared by 6 bases and J by 7 bases, with 8 bases of the junction left unmatched. The CDR3 is made up of 13 amino acids. CDR3 in DNA: TGTGCCAGCAGCCCAGGGACAGACTCTGGCTACACCTTC. As protein: CASSPGTDSGYTF.

This chain connects TRBV2 to TRBJ2-1; TRBD2 is a possible D gene (6 bases). The germline V gene encodes CDR1 SNHLY and CDR2 FYNNEI. CDR3 size: 14 residues. Trimming shortened V by 6 bases and J by 7 bases, and 16 bases separated the two germline ends. The CDR3 nucleotides read TGTGCCAGCAGGACCGGGACTCTCATTAATGAGCAGTTCTTC. As protein: CASRTGTLINEQFF.

DNA of the CDR3: TGTGCCAGTAGTAGTCAGGGGACGGCCGAGCCCCAGCATTTT. This gives the protein CASSSQGTAEPQHF. The V gene is TRBV19, the J gene TRBJ1-5, with D perhaps matching TRBD1 (6 bases). CDR1 and CDR2 from the germline V gene are LNHDA and SQIVND (reference sequence). The CDR3 covers 14 residues. The germline V and J ends were trimmed by 4 bases and 8 bases, with 15 bases remaining between them.

V is TRBV19 and J is TRBJ1-5, with D unclear. The CDR3 is made up of 15 amino acids. CDR1 and CDR2 (germline): LNHDA, SQIVND (reference sequence). V was cut by 3 bases and J by 4 bases, with 13 bases left in between. CDR3 residues: CASSIEDSPNQPQHF. As DNA, the CDR3 is TGTGCCAGTAGTATTGAGGATAGTCCGAATCAGCCCCAGCATTTT.

This sequence joins TRBV9 and TRBJ2-4; D is undetermined. The CDR3 runs 14 residues. Germline V gene data show CDR1 as SGDLS and CDR2 as YYNGEE. Trimming pared 7 bases from V and 2 bases from J, leaving 13 bases between. The CDR3 region is CASAAGSTKNIQYF. The DNA of the CDR3 is TGTGCCAGCGCCGCCGGGTCTACCAAAAACATTCAGTACTTC.

The CDR3 sequence is CASSLRDRVTEAFF. The DNA for the CDR3 is TGCGCCAGCAGCTTACGGGACAGGGTGACTGAAGCTTTCTTT. V usage is TRBV5-1 and J usage is TRBJ1-1; 9 nucleotides agree with TRBD1. Trimming at V came to 2 bases and at J to 5 bases, leaving 4 bases not matched to a gene. Germline CDR1 is SGHRS and CDR2 is YFSETQ. The CDR3 is 14 amino acids.

The chain has TRBV28 and TRBJ1-1, with D possibly being TRBD1 (5 bases). Trimming took 7 bases from V and 4 from J, leaving 13 bases between them. The CDR3 is 13 amino acids. Germline V gene lookup returns CDR1 MDHEN and CDR2 SYDVKM. CDR3 DNA: TGTGCCAGCATCGGGGTCGGGGGCACTGAAGCTTTCTTT. This gives the protein CASIGVGGTEAFF.

The CDR3 loop is CASSLARGAGTEAFF. CDR3 nucleotide sequence: TGTGCCAGCAGCTTAGCTAGAGGCGCGGGCACTGAAGCTTTCTTT. This rearrangement joins TRBV7-2 to TRBJ1-1, with D uncertain. CDR3 size: 15 residues. CDR1 and CDR2 from the germline V gene are SGHTA and FQGNSA. Trimming left V 0 bases short and J 4 bases short, with 12 bases between.